The rows below give T cell receptor beta chains drawn from one sample of a study of T cell responses to AZD1222 COVID-19 vaccine. Data came from immunoSEQ multiplex PCR; TCRdb stores just in-frame clones and leaves some out. Of about 160,000 clones listed, roughly 88% were seen once; the top ten hold around 4.5%. Here the sequenced sample was peripheral blood, taken 28 days after the second AZD1222 dose. The receptor source for this set is an adult who received the AZD1222 COVID-19 vaccine. Both conserved end residues are part of each CDR3. D genes are given only for firm matches.

cdr3_aa cdr3_nt d_call j_call v_call
CASSYTGLGEQFF TGTGCCAGCAGTTATACGGGGCTGGGGGAGCAGTTCTTC NA TRBJ2-1 TRBV6-5
CASSQDGGLTEAFF TGCGCCAGCAGCCAAGATGGGGGCCTAACTGAAGCTTTCTTT NA TRBJ1-1 TRBV4-3
CATSDPTSGAGNNEQFF TGTGCCACCAGTGATCCGACTAGCGGGGCGGGGAACAATGAGCAGTTCTTC TRBD2 TRBJ2-1 TRBV24-1
CASSDNGVGKQYF TGTGCCAGCAGTGACAACGGGGTTGGGAAGCAGTACTTC NA TRBJ2-7 TRBV6-4
CASSQDPRAECNEQFF TGTGCCAGCAGCCAAGATCCCCGGGCCGAGTGCAATGAGCAGTTCTTC NA TRBJ2-1 TRBV3-1/TRBV3-2
CASTPGRDQPQHF TGTGCCAGCACCCCAGGACGGGATCAGCCCCAGCATTTT NA TRBJ1-5 TRBV6-2/TRBV6-3
CASRTGSRKETQYF TGTGCCAGCAGAACCGGGAGCAGAAAAGAGACCCAGTACTTC NA TRBJ2-5 TRBV7-2
CASSPPRLGSTEAFF TGTGCCAGCAGTCCTCCCAGGTTGGGGAGCACTGAAGCTTTCTTT NA TRBJ1-1 TRBV28
CASSVSVGTNYGYTF TGTGCCAGCAGTGTCTCTGTGGGGACAAACTATGGCTACACCTTC NA TRBJ1-2 TRBV25-1
CATLQGTAYNEQFF TGTGCCACCCTTCAAGGGACAGCCTACAATGAGCAGTTCTTC TRBD1 TRBJ2-1 TRBV7-2
CASSWGRVDEQYF TGTGCCAGCAGTTGGGGCAGGGTCGACGAGCAGTACTTC NA TRBJ2-7 TRBV6-6